A selection of T cell receptor beta chains follows, all from one sample in a study of CD8 T cells in Susac syndrome. TCRdb processed the immunoSEQ multiplex PCR reads anew with MiXCR; each CDR3 protein has one entry. The sample lists 75,000 to 100,000 distinct CDR3 sequences, 94% seen once, with less than 0.95% in the top ten. The sequenced sample was CD8+ T cells from PBMCs. All receptors derive from a human donor with Susac syndrome. The CDR3 runs from the conserved cysteine through the conserved F or W.

CDR3aa	v_gene	j_gene
CAWTPTPNEQFF	TRBV30	TRBJ2-1
CASSWGGGEQFF	TRBV5-4	TRBJ2-1
CATSSTGELFF	TRBV15	TRBJ2-2
CASSQERRIQETQYF	TRBV4-1	TRBJ2-5
CASSPTAQETQYF	TRBV6-2/TRBV6-3	TRBJ2-5
CASDGTGGQGDQPQHF	TRBV28	TRBJ1-5
CASSSPLAGLGYEQYF	TRBV27	TRBJ2-7
CASSAVNTGELFF	TRBV12-3/TRBV12-4	TRBJ2-2
CASSLSDTDYGYTF	TRBV27	TRBJ1-2
CASSWDGSQETQYF	TRBV2	TRBJ2-5
CASIPGVQFLSDTQYF	TRBV7-3	TRBJ2-3
CATSRDRTEAFF	TRBV15	TRBJ1-1
CASSWGYNEQFF	TRBV5-1	TRBJ2-1
CASGGLAGGPDNEQFF	TRBV13	TRBJ2-1
CASRKTGGDSSYEQYF	TRBV27	TRBJ2-7
CASSLGVRGKTEAFF	TRBV5-6	TRBJ1-1
CASSPRQGLEEQYF	TRBV13	TRBJ2-7
CASSFRQGLAKNIQYF	TRBV27	TRBJ2-4
CATSRDYGRLGAKNIQYF	TRBV15	TRBJ2-4
CASSDRDDTEAFF	TRBV28	TRBJ1-1
CSAIIPTSGALVSTDTQYF	TRBV20-1	TRBJ2-3
CASSYKGSGANVLTF	TRBV6-2/TRBV6-3	TRBJ2-6
CASSSKQGNYGYTF	TRBV5-1	TRBJ1-2
CASSLGVSLAKNIQYF	TRBV7-2	TRBJ2-4
CSARASGGMYSTDTQYF	TRBV20-1	TRBJ2-3
CASSSPWAGTGETQYF	TRBV6-5	TRBJ2-5
CASSLLGEDSYEQYF	TRBV7-6	TRBJ2-7